This T cell receptor beta chain was sequenced in a study of T cell repertoires in cytomegalovirus infection. Study observations and caveats: Carriers of CMV and the relevant HLA type were discriminated by public TCR beta frequency.

Germline V gene sequence: CDR1 MNHEY, CDR2 SVGAGI. V lost 6 bases to trimming and J lost 5 bases, with 13 bases between them. This CDR3 is built from 13 residues. Notes on this clonotype: Its matching antigen is unknown.

Each CDR3 protein gets one entry after TCRdb re-called the reads with MiXCR. The table lists roughly 990,000 distinct CDR3 sequences, roughly a third of them singletons. This specimen consisted of cultured CD8+ T cells from PBMCs, obtained from culture after CMV antigen stimulation. The clonotype was recovered from a human donor in good health (CMV status not recorded). Some clones in this sample may be carry-over from other donors' samples. The chain has TRBV6-5 and TRBJ2-5, with D possibly TRBD2 on 5 matching bases. The CDR3: CASRIQRGETQYF. CDR3 in DNA: TGTGCCAGCAGGATACAGCGCGGGGAGACCCAGTACTTC.